The 23 T cell receptor beta chains in this list originate from one sample, sequenced in a study of T cell repertoires in cytomegalovirus infection. MiXCR, applied by TCRdb to the reads, yields one record per CDR3 protein. Counted here are 350,000 to 500,000 distinct CDR3 sequences, roughly 30% occurring once; the ten biggest clones make up roughly an eighth. The specimen sequenced was PBMCs. The receptors stem from a human donor in good health (CMV status not recorded). Some clones in this sample may be carry-over from other donors' samples.

The genes are TRBV20-1 and TRBJ2-3; D may be TRBD1 (6 bases). V gave up 3 bases and J gave up 0 bases, with 7 bases separating them. From germline, CDR1 is DFQATT and CDR2 SNEGSKA (reference sequence). This CDR3 is built from 13 residues. This CDR3 reads CSARDRSTDTQYF. The CDR3, as DNA: TGCAGTGCTAGGGACAGAAGCACAGATACGCAGTATTTT.

V and J are TRBV6-5 and TRBJ1-2; TRBD1 is a possible D gene (5 bases). Trimming took 3 bases from V and 2 from J, leaving 10 bases between them. The CDR3 runs to 14 residues. CDR1 and CDR2 (germline): MNHEY, SVGAGI. The CDR3 nucleotides are TGTGCCAGCAGTTATCAGGGAGCGAACTATGGCTACACCTTC. Translating it yields CASSYQGANYGYTF.

The chain recombines TRBV10-3 with TRBJ2-7; D is undetermined. V gave up 0 bases and J gave up 7 bases, with 10 bases separating them. CDR1 and CDR2 from the germline V gene are ENHRY and SYGVKD. This CDR3 spans 13 amino acids. CDR3 residues: CAISESTLEEQYF. DNA of the CDR3: TGTGCCATCAGTGAGTCGACTCTGGAGGAGCAGTACTTC.

Concerning this clonotype itself: A single base separates this from a much larger clone, so it may be a read error. The genes are TRBV27 and TRBJ1-6; a weak D match, TRBD1 (5 bases). In germline, CDR1 is MNHEY, CDR2 SMNVEV (reference sequence). CDR3 length: 17 amino acids. Trimming left V 5 bases short and J 4 bases short, with 18 bases between. CDR3 protein: CASSPVPRTKYNSPLHF. The CDR3, as DNA: TGTGCCAGCAGTCCCGTCCCTAGGACAAAATATAATTCACCCCTCCACTTT.

This clonotype was recorded a few times. This chain connects TRBV5-4 to TRBJ2-1; D possibly corresponds to TRBD2 (6 bases). The V gene's germline CDR1 is SGHNT and CDR2 YYREEE (reference sequence). V gave up 3 bases and J gave up 1 base, with 17 bases separating them. The CDR3 length is 17 residues. DNA of the CDR3: TGTGCCAGCAGCTGGGAACTAGCAAGGTCGTCCTACAATGAGCAGTTCTTC. Translated, it gives CASSWELARSSYNEQFF.

This chain uses TRBV14 with TRBJ2-7; no reliable D call. The germline V gene encodes CDR1 SGHDN and CDR2 FVKESK. The CDR3 runs to 13 residues. The ends were cut back, 1 base at V and 4 bases at J, with 8 bases in the middle. The CDR3 spells CASSQVSVYEQYF. The CDR3 nucleotides are TGTGCCAGCAGCCAAGTGAGCGTTTACGAGCAGTACTTC. The whole variable domain, filled in from reference TRBV14 and TRBJ2-7, reads EAGVTQFPSHSVIEKGQTVTLRCDPISGHDNLYWYRRVMGKEIKFLLHFVKESKQDESGMPNNRFLAERTGGTYSTLKVQPAELEDSGVYFCASSQVSVYEQYFGPGTRLTVT.

V and J are TRBV4-2 and TRBJ1-1; TRBD1 might be the D (5 bases). Trimming removed 4 bases at V and 4 bases at J, with 10 bases between. This CDR3 has 13 residues. Germline V gene sequence: CDR1 LGHNA, CDR2 YNFKEQ. In DNA, the CDR3 is TGTGCCAGCAGCCTCGGGGCGTCCACTGAAGCTTTCTTT. It codes for CASSLGASTEAFF.

The CDR3 DNA reads as TGTGCCAGCAGTTTTAAATTCAGTCTAGCGGAAAGCTCCTACAATGAGCAGTTCTTC. Translation gives CASSFKFSLAESSYNEQFF. The chain couples TRBV28 to TRBJ2-1, with 7 bases fitting TRBD2. The germline V gene has CDR1 MDHEN and CDR2 SYDVKM. J was trimmed by 0 bases and V by 3 bases; bases with no gene match: 14. There are 19 residues in the CDR3.

V gene TRBV20-1 combines with J gene TRBJ2-1; perhaps TRBD2 as D (7 bases). V was shortened by 7 bases and J by 5 bases, with 15 bases between the two germline ends. The CDR3 extends over 13 amino acids. CDR1 and CDR2 (germline): DFQATT, SNEGSKA (reference sequence). The CDR3 protein is CSGEPGGHNEQFF. The CDR3 DNA follows: TGCAGTGGTGAACCGGGGGGCCACAATGAGCAGTTCTTC.

This clonotype was found a few times. This chain connects TRBV15 to TRBJ2-2; 14 positions match TRBD2. V gave up 8 bases and J gave up 6 bases; unmatched junction bases: 2. CDR3 size: 14 residues. The germline gives CDR1 LNHNV, CDR2 YYDKDF (reference sequence). The CDR3 DNA sequence: TGTGCCACCCCGGGACTAGCGGGGGCCGGGGAGCTGTTTTTT. It encodes CATPGLAGAGELFF. The full variable domain, its missing parts supplied by reference TRBV15 and TRBJ2-2, is DAMVIQNPRYQVTQFGKPVTLSCSQTLNHNVMYWYQQKSSQAPKLLFHYYDKDFNNEADTPDNFQSRRPNTSFCFLDIRSPGLGDTAMYLCATPGLAGAGELFFGEGSRLTVL.

The genes are TRBV20-1 and TRBJ1-5, with D unresolved. Germline V lookup: CDR1 DFQATT, CDR2 SNEGSKA (reference sequence). This CDR3 has 11 amino acids. V lost 3 bases, J lost 8 bases, and 8 bases lay in between. The CDR3 is CSASGEKPQHF. CDR3 coding DNA: TGCAGTGCTAGCGGTGAGAAGCCCCAGCATTTT.

The sample holds a few counts of this clonotype. This CDR3 is CASSPTDMNTEAFF. The DNA for the CDR3 is TGTGCCAGCAGCCCAACTGATATGAACACTGAAGCTTTCTTT. The V gene is TRBV7-3, the J gene TRBJ1-1; no clear D gene. The CDR3 has 14 amino acids. Trimming took off 5 bases at V and 0 bases at J, with 10 bases between the two ends. Germline V gene sequence: CDR1 SGHTA, CDR2 FQGTGA.

Comment on this clonotype: The junction departs from germline at one end; a sequencing error may be responsible. The chain couples TRBV12-3 or TRBV12-4 to TRBJ1-1; possible D gene TRBD1, 5 bases. The CDR3 totals 13 residues. The CDR3 DNA reads TGTGCCAGCACTCCGGCAGGGCCCACTGAAGCTTGCTTT. Its translation: CASTPAGPTEACF.

V usage is TRBV2 and J usage is TRBJ2-7; 7 bases are a match to TRBD2. The CDR3 has 16 amino acids. The V gene's germline CDR1 is SNHLY and CDR2 FYNNEI. Germline trimming cut 1 base from V and 3 bases from J; bases unmatched to any gene: 9. The CDR3 here is CASSEVQAGPFYEQYF. The CDR3, as DNA: TGTGCCAGCAGTGAAGTTCAAGCGGGGCCTTTCTACGAGCAGTACTTC.

V gene TRBV6-5 combines with J gene TRBJ2-7, with 8 bases identical to TRBD2. The CDR3 extends over 12 amino acids. CDR1 and CDR2 (germline): MNHEY, SVGAGI. V dropped 6 bases and J dropped 6; count of bases not matched to a gene: 4. The CDR3 coding sequence is TGTGCCAGCAGCCCCGGGGGGGTCGAGCAGTACTTC. This sequence encodes CASSPGGVEQYF.

This clonotype was counted between two and nine times. CDR3 region: CASSLGSEGLHYEQYF. Here the CDR3 DNA reads TGCGCCAGCAGCTTGGGCTCGGAGGGGCTCCACTACGAGCAGTACTTC. The rearrangement links TRBV5-1 to TRBJ2-7, with D tentatively TRBD2 (6 bases). V gave up 0 bases and J gave up 3 bases, with 16 bases separating them. The V gene's germline CDR1 is SGHRS and CDR2 YFSETQ. CDR3 length equals 16 residues.

V usage is TRBV12-3 or TRBV12-4 and J usage is TRBJ2-7, with D uncertain. Trimming shortened V by 4 bases and J by 2 bases, and 15 bases separated the two germline ends. This CDR3 is built from 15 residues. The CDR3 coding sequence is TGTGCCAGCAGTTATCTTGGCCCTGGGACCTACGAGCAGTACTTC. The encoded protein is CASSYLGPGTYEQYF.

The CDR3 DNA follows: TGTGCCAGCAGCCAAGATTGGGGACAGGTACAAGAGACCCAGTACTTC. Translation: CASSQDWGQVQETQYF. The rearrangement links TRBV14 to TRBJ2-5; 8 nucleotides agree with TRBD1. Germline V gene lookup returns CDR1 SGHDN and CDR2 FVKESK. This CDR3 has 16 amino acids. J lost 2 bases, V lost 0 bases, and 5 bases had no gene match.

The chain uses TRBV7-3 and TRBJ2-5; the match to TRBD1 covers 9 bases. The CDR3 is 15 residues long. Germline loops: CDR1 SGHTA, CDR2 FQGTGA. V lost 6 bases to trimming and J lost 0 bases; unmatched junction nucleotides: 5. CDR3: CASSLTGGYQETQYF. The DNA of the CDR3 is TGTGCCAGCAGTCTAACAGGGGGCTACCAAGAGACCCAGTACTTC. The variable domain in full, completed from reference TRBV7-3 and TRBJ2-5, reads GAGVSQTPSNKVTEKGKYVELRCDPISGHTALYWYRQSLGQGPEFLIYFQGTGAADDSGLPNDRFFAVRPEGSVSTLKIQRTERGDSAVYLCASSLTGGYQETQYFGPGTRLLVL.

This clonotype was observed many times. The V gene is TRBV7-6, the J gene TRBJ1-4; D is uncertain. This CDR3 is 13 amino acids long. Trimming removed 1 base at V and 8 bases at J, with 8 bases between. Per germline, CDR1 SGHVS and CDR2 FNYEAQ. CDR3 sequence (DNA): TGTGCCAGCAGCTTAGGCGGGGTAGAAAAACTGTTTTTT. Its protein product is CASSLGGVEKLFF.

With respect to this clonotype: Because it lacks the conserved phenylalanine or tryptophan at the end, this CDR3 is likely a read error. The rearrangement joins TRBV2 to TRBJ1-2; 8 positions match TRBD1. CDR1 and CDR2 from the germline V gene are SNHLY and FYNNEI. J gave up 0 bases and V 7 bases, and 10 bases lay outside the gene matches. The CDR3 loop spans 16 amino acids. This CDR3 reads CASNAGGAKANYGYTV. CDR3 DNA sequence: TGTGCCAGCAACGCAGGGGGCGCGAAGGCTAACTATGGCTACACCGTC.

The gene calls are TRBV6-1 and TRBJ2-1, with D tentatively TRBD2 (5 bases). The CDR3 consists of 16 residues. Germline CDR1 MNHNS, CDR2 SASEGT. V was trimmed by 3 bases and J by 1 base, leaving 13 bases between them. CDR3: CASSDAAGGSYNEQFF. DNA of the CDR3: TGTGCCAGCAGTGACGCGGCAGGCGGGTCCTACAATGAGCAGTTCTTC.

V and J are TRBV7-3 and TRBJ2-2; TRBD1 is a possible D gene (5 bases). V lost 5 bases and J 0 bases, leaving 16 bases between the germline ends. CDR1 is SGHTA and CDR2 is FQGTGA in the germline V gene. The CDR3 has 17 amino acids. The DNA for the CDR3 is TGTGCCAGCAGCCCCGGGCCTAGGGGCACGAACACCGGGGAGCTGTTTTTT. It encodes CASSPGPRGTNTGELFF. Filled out from reference TRBV7-3 and TRBJ2-2, the complete variable domain reads GAGVSQTPSNKVTEKGKYVELRCDPISGHTALYWYRQSLGQGPEFLIYFQGTGAADDSGLPNDRFFAVRPEGSVSTLKIQRTERGDSAVYLCASSPGPRGTNTGELFFGEGSRLTVL.